The 31 T cell receptor beta chains listed next were all sequenced from one sample in a study of vaccination effects on CD4 cells after COVID-19. Sequencing used immunoSEQ multiplex PCR; TCRdb keeps in-frame clones, though not all of them. Of 27,000 or so clones in the sample, roughly two thirds were seen once. Viral peptide pool expansion of antigen-specific CD4+ T cells preceded sequencing in the ViraFEST assay. It was after approximately 11 days of culture that CD4+ T cells were isolated. Vaccine recipients lacked prior SARS-CoV-2 infection and had negative nucleocapsid antibodies. Antigens for these TCRs are unknown. Sequenced here: CD4+ T cells from PBMCs cultured with SARS-CoV-2 spike peptides, sampled before COVID-19 vaccination. All receptors come from a human donor who received a COVID-19 vaccine.

The chain couples TRBV7-2 to TRBJ2-5, with 8 bases matching TRBD2. The CDR3 has 16 residues. Germline V lookup: CDR1 SGHTA, CDR2 FQGNSA. After removal of 5 bases from V and 4 bases from J, the junction contained 12 bases not matched to a gene. This CDR3 reads CASSRGGQGSGETQYF. The DNA for the CDR3 is TGTGCCAGCAGCCGGGGGGGGCAGGGGTCAGGAGAGACCCAGTACTTC.

This chain joins TRBV5-1 and TRBJ2-1; the match to TRBD2 covers 11 bases. Germline V lookup: CDR1 SGHRS, CDR2 YFSETQ. Trimming cost V 3 bases and J 4 bases; bases outside gene matches: 3. This CDR3 has 15 amino acids. CDR3: CASSSGLAEYNEQFF. The CDR3 coding sequence is TGCGCCAGCAGCTCGGGACTAGCGGAATACAATGAGCAGTTCTTC. The full variable domain, with the rest looked up from reference TRBV5-1 and TRBJ2-1, is KAGVTQTPRYLIKTRGQQVTLSCSPISGHRSVSWYQQTPGQGLQFLFEYFSETQRNKGNFPGRFSGRQFSNSRSEMNVSTLELGDSALYLCASSSGLAEYNEQFFGPGTRLTVL.

This chain links TRBV6-6 with TRBJ2-7; TRBD1 matches at 9 bases. The CDR3 totals 13 residues. The germline gives CDR1 MNHNY, CDR2 SVGAGI (reference sequence). The V gene end was trimmed by 5 bases and the J gene end by 5 bases; junction bases not matched to a gene: 4. The CDR3 spells CASSPDRGHEQYF. As DNA, the CDR3 is TGTGCCAGCAGTCCGGACAGGGGCCACGAGCAGTACTTC.

This clone has a single count. The rearrangement joins TRBV20-1 to TRBJ2-2; possibly TRBD1 for D (6 bases). Trimming took off 3 bases at V and 2 bases at J, with 10 bases between the two ends. This CDR3 is built from 14 residues. Germline V gene data show CDR1 as DFQATT and CDR2 as SNEGSKA (reference sequence). The CDR3 sequence is CSASPGANTGELFF. The CDR3 DNA reads TGCAGTGCTAGTCCAGGGGCCAACACCGGGGAGCTGTTTTTT.

The chain is built from TRBV3-1 (or the pseudogene TRBV3-2) and TRBJ1-5; tentative D call: TRBD1 (5 bases). There are 13 residues in the CDR3. Germline CDR1 is LGHDT and CDR2 is YNNKEL (reference sequence). Trimming cost V 5 bases and J 4 bases, with 9 bases left between them. The CDR3 sequence: CASSSAGNQPQHF. The CDR3 DNA follows: TGTGCCAGCAGCAGCGCAGGGAATCAGCCCCAGCATTTT.

As DNA, the CDR3 is TGTGCCAGCAGTGAACTACTGGGAGGGAACACTGAAGCTTTCTTT. As protein: CASSELLGGNTEAFF. This chain joins TRBV6-1 and TRBJ1-1; no clear D gene. The CDR3 loop spans 15 amino acids. Germline CDR1 and CDR2: MNHNS and SASEGT. V was shortened by 2 bases and J by 1 base, with 11 bases between the two germline ends.

The J gene is TRBJ1-3, the V gene TRBV6-5; D is perhaps TRBD1 (6 bases). CDR1 is MNHEY and CDR2 is SVGAGI in the germline V gene. V was trimmed by 6 bases and J by 4 bases, leaving 13 bases between them. This CDR3 spans 14 amino acids. The CDR3 bases are TGTGCCAGCAGGGACACAGGGTCGGGAAACACCATATATTTT. Encoded protein: CASRDTGSGNTIYF.

The J gene is TRBJ2-7, the V gene TRBV2; unclear D gene. The ends were cut back, 4 bases at V and 3 bases at J, with 10 bases in the middle. Germline V gene sequence: CDR1 SNHLY, CDR2 FYNNEI. The CDR3 consists of 13 residues. The CDR3 DNA reads TGTGCCAGCAGTGTACTCCAGCGCTACGAGCAGTACTTC. This translates into CASSVLQRYEQYF.

The chain has TRBV5-1 and TRBJ1-2; possible D gene TRBD1, 6 bases. V lost 4 bases and J lost 5, with 21 bases in between. Germline V gene lookup returns CDR1 SGHRS and CDR2 YFSETQ. CDR3 length: 16 residues. CDR3 loop: CASSNGGGGLDYGYTF. CDR3 coding DNA: TGCGCCAGCAGCAATGGAGGAGGGGGTTTAGATTATGGCTACACCTTC.

The gene calls are TRBV19 and TRBJ2-3; a possible D gene is TRBD1 (6 bases). The CDR3 runs 15 residues. Germline CDR1 reads LNHDA; CDR2 reads SQIVND (reference sequence). Trimming cost V 3 bases and J 4 bases, with 14 bases left between them. The chain's CDR3 is CASSIEGGGSDTQYF. The CDR3 DNA reads TGTGCCAGTAGTATTGAAGGGGGTGGATCAGATACGCAGTATTTT.

The rearrangement uses TRBV30 and TRBJ1-2; the D is unclear. CDR3 length equals 15 residues. V lost 1 base to trimming and J lost 1 base, with 13 bases between them. The germline gives CDR1 GTSNPN, CDR2 SVGIG (reference sequence). The CDR3, as DNA: TGTGCCTGGAGTGAGACATGGAGAGGTAACTATGGCTACACCTTC. Translating gives CAWSETWRGNYGYTF.

V gene TRBV6-5 combines with J gene TRBJ2-1, with D tentatively TRBD1 or TRBD2 (5 bases each). This CDR3 is built from 13 residues. The V gene lost 6 bases and the J gene lost 6 bases, with 12 bases spanning the gap. Germline lookup yields CDR1 MNHEY and CDR2 SVGAGI. CDR3: CASRSRGVNEQFF. The DNA for the CDR3 is TGTGCCAGCAGGTCCCGGGGCGTCAATGAGCAGTTCTTC.

This chain links TRBV27 with TRBJ2-7; D unclear. Germline assignment: CDR1 MNHEY and CDR2 SMNVEV (reference sequence). The CDR3 consists of 16 residues. Trimming took 3 bases from V and 0 from J, leaving 15 bases between them. CDR3 in amino acids: CASSLAGDSSSYEQYF. CDR3 coding DNA: TGTGCCAGCAGTTTGGCCGGTGATAGTAGCTCCTACGAGCAGTACTTC.

This chain links TRBV5-1 with TRBJ1-1; no firm D call. The V gene's germline CDR1 is SGHRS and CDR2 YFSETQ. The V gene lost 2 bases and the J gene lost 3 bases, with 5 bases spanning the gap. The CDR3 spans 12 residues. The CDR3 spells CASSLVDTEAFF. The CDR3 nucleotides read TGCGCCAGCAGCTTAGTGGACACTGAAGCTTTCTTT.

The chain recombines TRBV3-1 (or the pseudogene TRBV3-2) with TRBJ1-2; D not resolved. The ends were cut back, 1 base at V and 0 bases at J, with 6 bases in the middle. The CDR3 is made up of 14 amino acids. Germline-derived CDR1 and CDR2 are LGHDT and YNNKEL (reference sequence). CDR3 DNA sequence: TGTGCCAGCAGCCAAGGATCCGCTAACTATGGCTACACCTTC. Amino acid sequence: CASSQGSANYGYTF.

This clone was observed a handful of times. The rearrangement joins TRBV6-5 to TRBJ1-6; D gene ambiguous. V was trimmed by 2 bases and J by 12 bases, leaving 8 bases between them. CDR1 is MNHEY, CDR2 SVGAGI, per germline. CDR3 length equals 12 residues. The CDR3 nucleotides are TGTGCCAGCAGTTACGCCGATCGACCCCTCCACTTT. As protein: CASSYADRPLHF.

This clone was recorded a few times. This chain uses TRBV2 with TRBJ2-1; TRBD2 aligns across 10 bases. The V gene's germline CDR1 is SNHLY and CDR2 FYNNEI. With V trimmed by 11 bases and J by 7 bases, 8 bases remained unmatched. This CDR3 has 13 residues. The CDR3 DNA reads TGTGCCGGAATCAGCGGGGGGGAGAATGAGCAGTTCTTC. Its protein product is CAGISGGENEQFF.

The CDR3 loop is CASSVAGTGYEQYF. The DNA of the CDR3 is TGTGCCAGCAGCGTAGCTGGGACAGGTTACGAGCAGTACTTC. The chain is built from TRBV9 and TRBJ2-7; 8 bases are shared with TRBD1. Trimming took 0 bases from V and 4 from J; bases not matched to a gene: 3. Germline CDR1 is SGDLS and CDR2 is YYNGEE. This CDR3 has 14 residues.

This clone was recorded once. The CDR3 region has the DNA TGTGCCACCAGTGATCCGGGACTAGCGGGAAAGCAGTTCTTC. Its translation is CATSDPGLAGKQFF. The chain links TRBV24-1 to TRBJ2-1, with 13 bases that match TRBD2. J lost 11 bases, V lost 3 bases, and 3 bases had no gene match. Germline assignment: CDR1 KGHDR and CDR2 SFDVKD. This CDR3 comprises 14 residues.

J is TRBJ2-1 and V is TRBV24-1; D gene uncertain. There are 13 residues in the CDR3. Trimming removed 9 bases at V and 0 bases at J, with 8 bases between. Germline CDR1 is KGHDR and CDR2 is SFDVKD. As DNA, the CDR3 is TGTGCCACCGGCGGAAACTCCTACAATGAGCAGTTCTTC. This codes for CATGGNSYNEQFF.

CDR3 in DNA: TGTGCCAGCAGTTACTCGGCCATAGACAAATTTGAAGCTTTCTTT. Residues: CASSYSAIDKFEAFF. J is TRBJ1-1 and V is TRBV6-5; D is unclear. V dropped 0 bases and J dropped 7 bases, with 15 bases sitting between them. From germline, CDR1 is MNHEY and CDR2 SVGAGI. The CDR3 loop spans 15 amino acids.

This clone was seen just once. This chain connects TRBV10-3 to TRBJ2-2; D is unresolved. This CDR3 region has 17 residues. Germline V gives CDR1 ENHRY, CDR2 SYGVKD. V was shortened by 2 bases and J by 7 bases, with 20 bases between the two germline ends. CDR3 protein: CAISEGTTGTSGGELFF. The DNA for the CDR3 is TGTGCCATCAGTGAGGGCACAACCGGAACCTCGGGCGGGGAGCTGTTTTTT.

V is TRBV5-4 and J is TRBJ2-6; D not certain. The V end lost 3 bases, the J end lost 3 bases, and 13 bases lay between the germline ends. CDR1 SGHNT and CDR2 YYREEE come from the germline V gene (reference sequence). CDR3 length equals 16 residues. The CDR3 is CASSSLGLNGANVLTF. The DNA of the CDR3 is TGTGCCAGCAGCTCCCTAGGTTTGAATGGGGCCAACGTCCTGACTTTC.

This chain links TRBV6-5 with TRBJ1-1; TRBD1 aligns across 11 bases. The V segment lost 7 bases and the J segment 4 bases; nucleotides outside the gene matches: 8. CDR1 is MNHEY and CDR2 is SVGAGI in the germline V gene. This CDR3 has 15 residues. This chain's CDR3 is CASINSGTGGTEAFF. CDR3 sequence (DNA): TGTGCCAGCATTAATTCCGGGACAGGGGGCACTGAAGCTTTCTTT.

The chain carries TRBV18 and TRBJ1-2, with 8 bases matching TRBD1. The CDR3 sequence is 15 residues long. Losses at the gene ends were 2 bases for V and 2 bases for J; bases not matched to a gene: 4. Germline CDR1 is KGHSH and CDR2 is LQKENI. DNA of the CDR3: TGTGCCAGCTCACCAGGTCAGGGGGCGAACTATGGCTACACCTTC. Translation: CASSPGQGANYGYTF.

The chain combines TRBV3-1 (or the pseudogene TRBV3-2) with TRBJ2-5; D is unresolved. Trimming shortened V by 6 bases and J by 1 base, and 18 bases separated the two germline ends. CDR3 length: 16 residues. Germline V lookup: CDR1 LGHDT, CDR2 YNNKEL (reference sequence). CDR3 residues: CASSIQPALSQETQYF. The CDR3 region has the DNA TGTGCCAGCAGTATCCAACCGGCTTTATCCCAAGAGACCCAGTACTTC.

The chain couples TRBV7-9 to TRBJ2-3; 8 bases match TRBD2. V lost 3 bases to trimming and J lost 4 bases; unmatched junction nucleotides: 6. The germline V gene encodes CDR1 SEHNR and CDR2 FQNEAQ (reference sequence). This CDR3 contains 15 residues. This chain's CDR3 is CASSFGTSDSDTQYF. Written as DNA, the CDR3 is TGTGCCAGCAGCTTCGGGACTAGTGATTCAGATACGCAGTATTTT.

The sample holds one count of this clone. The chain uses TRBV5-1 and TRBJ1-2; 10 nucleotides match TRBD1. This CDR3 spans 15 amino acids. CDR1 and CDR2 from the germline V gene are SGHRS and YFSETQ. With 4 bases clipped from V and 7 bases from J, the junction kept 10 bases outside the gene matches. CDR3 amino acids: CASSPTGGALSGYTF. The CDR3 nucleotides are TGCGCCAGCAGCCCGACAGGGGGCGCTCTATCTGGCTACACCTTC. Using reference TRBV5-1 and TRBJ1-2 for the parts outside the CDR3, the full variable domain is KAGVTQTPRYLIKTRGQQVTLSCSPISGHRSVSWYQQTPGQGLQFLFEYFSETQRNKGNFPGRFSGRQFSNSRSEMNVSTLELGDSALYLCASSPTGGALSGYTFGSGTRLTVV.

V and J are TRBV7-8 and TRBJ2-3, with D possibly being TRBD2 (5 bases). V lost 1 base, J lost 2 bases, and 10 bases lay in between. Germline V gives CDR1 SGHVS, CDR2 FQNEAQ. This CDR3 has 15 amino acids. CDR3: CASSLGRYLTDTQYF. CDR3 DNA sequence: TGTGCCAGCAGCTTAGGGAGGTACCTCACAGATACGCAGTATTTT.

There are a few counts of this clone. The chain combines TRBV5-1 with TRBJ1-3; D is unclear. This CDR3 has 13 amino acids. Germline values: CDR1 SGHRS, CDR2 YFSETQ. Between the trimmed V and J ends, which lost 4 bases and 0 bases, there was a span of 5 bases. This CDR3 is CASSGNSGNTIYF. The CDR3 DNA follows: TGCGCCAGCAGCGGCAACTCTGGAAACACCATATATTTT.

This clone was recorded once. The chain links TRBV6-5 to TRBJ2-3; TRBD2 matches at 7 bases. Germline V gene lookup returns CDR1 MNHEY and CDR2 SVGAGI. V lost 4 bases and J lost 2; bases outside the gene matches: 6. The CDR3 is 15 residues long. The CDR3 region is CASSSRERDTDTQYF. Written as DNA, the CDR3 is TGTGCCAGCAGTTCCAGAGAGCGGGACACAGATACGCAGTATTTT.